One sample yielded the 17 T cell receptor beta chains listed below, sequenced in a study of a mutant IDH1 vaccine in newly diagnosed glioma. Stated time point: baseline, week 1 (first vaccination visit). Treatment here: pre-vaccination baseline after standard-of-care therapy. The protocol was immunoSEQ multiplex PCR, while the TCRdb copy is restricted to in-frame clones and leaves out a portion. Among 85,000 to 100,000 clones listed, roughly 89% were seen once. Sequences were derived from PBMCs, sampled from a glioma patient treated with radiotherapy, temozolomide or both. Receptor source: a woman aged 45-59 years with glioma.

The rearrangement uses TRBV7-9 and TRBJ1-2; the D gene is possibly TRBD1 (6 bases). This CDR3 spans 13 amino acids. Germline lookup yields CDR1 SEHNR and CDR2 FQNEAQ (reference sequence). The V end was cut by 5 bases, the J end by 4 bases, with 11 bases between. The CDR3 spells CASSPTGRYGYTF. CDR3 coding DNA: TGTGCCAGCAGCCCCACAGGGCGCTATGGCTACACCTTC.

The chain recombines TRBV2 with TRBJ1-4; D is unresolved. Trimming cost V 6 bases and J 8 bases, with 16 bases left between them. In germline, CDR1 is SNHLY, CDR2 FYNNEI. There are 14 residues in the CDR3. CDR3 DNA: TGTGCCAGCAGACTTGGGTCAGGAGGGGAAAAACTGTTTTTT. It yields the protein CASRLGSGGEKLFF.

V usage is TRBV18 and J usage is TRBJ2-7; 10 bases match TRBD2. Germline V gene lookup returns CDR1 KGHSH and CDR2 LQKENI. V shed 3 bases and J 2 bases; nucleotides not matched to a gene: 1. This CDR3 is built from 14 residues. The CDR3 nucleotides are TGTGCCAGCTCACCGGGACTAGCGCCCTACGAGCAGTACTTC. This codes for CASSPGLAPYEQYF.

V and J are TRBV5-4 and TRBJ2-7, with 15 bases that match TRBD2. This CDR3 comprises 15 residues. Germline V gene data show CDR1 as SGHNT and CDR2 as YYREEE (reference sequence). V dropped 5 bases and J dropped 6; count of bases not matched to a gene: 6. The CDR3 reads CASRPGLAGGSEQYF. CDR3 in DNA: TGTGCCAGCAGGCCGGGACTAGCGGGAGGTTCCGAGCAGTACTTC.

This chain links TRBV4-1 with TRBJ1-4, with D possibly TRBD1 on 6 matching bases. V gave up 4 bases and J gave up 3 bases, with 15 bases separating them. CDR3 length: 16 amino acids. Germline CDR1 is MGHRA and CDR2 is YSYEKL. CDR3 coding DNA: TGCGCCAGCAGCCCGACAGGAATCAATTCTAATGAAAAACTGTTTTTT. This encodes CASSPTGINSNEKLFF.

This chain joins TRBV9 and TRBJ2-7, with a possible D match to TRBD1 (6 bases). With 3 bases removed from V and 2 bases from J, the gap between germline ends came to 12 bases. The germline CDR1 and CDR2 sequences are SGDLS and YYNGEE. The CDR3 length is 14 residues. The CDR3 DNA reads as TGTGCCAGCAGCGACCGGGACAATACCTACGAGCAGTACTTC. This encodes CASSDRDNTYEQYF.

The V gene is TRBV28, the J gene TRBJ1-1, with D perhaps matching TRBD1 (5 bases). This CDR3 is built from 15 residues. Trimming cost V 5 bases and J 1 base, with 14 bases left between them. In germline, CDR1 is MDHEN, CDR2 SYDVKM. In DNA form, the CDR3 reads TGTGCCAGCAGTCCCCGGGACGGTAAGAACACTGAAGCTTTCTTT. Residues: CASSPRDGKNTEAFF.

The CDR3 spells CASSLGQVIEQFF. The CDR3 DNA sequence: TGTGCCAGCAGCTTAGGACAGGTAATTGAGCAGTTCTTC. The J gene is TRBJ2-1, the V gene TRBV7-9; D perhaps matches TRBD1 (6 bases). Germline values: CDR1 SEHNR, CDR2 FQNEAQ (reference sequence). The V end was cut by 1 base, the J end by 9 bases, with 10 bases between. The CDR3 consists of 13 residues.

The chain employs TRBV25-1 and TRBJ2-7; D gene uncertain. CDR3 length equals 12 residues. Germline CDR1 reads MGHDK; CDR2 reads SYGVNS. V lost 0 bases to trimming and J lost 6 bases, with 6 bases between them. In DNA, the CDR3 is TGTGCCAGCAGTGAATATCCTGGCGAGCAGTACTTC. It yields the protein CASSEYPGEQYF.

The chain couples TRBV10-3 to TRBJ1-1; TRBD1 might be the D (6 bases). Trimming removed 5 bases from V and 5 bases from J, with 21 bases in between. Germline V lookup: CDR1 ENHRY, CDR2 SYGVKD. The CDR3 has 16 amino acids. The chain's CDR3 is CAISTFRDRSGTEAFF. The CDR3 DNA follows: TGTGCCATCAGTACCTTTCGCGACAGGAGTGGGACTGAAGCTTTCTTT.

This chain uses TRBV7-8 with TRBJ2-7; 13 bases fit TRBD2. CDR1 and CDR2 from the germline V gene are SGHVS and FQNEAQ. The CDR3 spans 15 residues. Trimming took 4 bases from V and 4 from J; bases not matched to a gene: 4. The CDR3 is CASSSRTSGRYEQYF. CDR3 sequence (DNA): TGTGCCAGCAGCTCCCGGACTAGCGGGAGATACGAGCAGTACTTC.

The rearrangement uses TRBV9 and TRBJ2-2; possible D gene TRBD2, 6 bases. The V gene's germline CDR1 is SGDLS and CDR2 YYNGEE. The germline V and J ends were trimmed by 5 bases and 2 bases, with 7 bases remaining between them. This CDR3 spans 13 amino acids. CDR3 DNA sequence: TGTGCCAGCAGGCGGGATAACACCGGGGAGCTGTTTTTT. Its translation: CASRRDNTGELFF. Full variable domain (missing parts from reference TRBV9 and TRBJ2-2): DSGVTQTPKHLITATGQRVTLRCSPRSGDLSVYWYQQSLDQGLQFLIQYYNGEERAKGNILERFSAQQFPDLHSELNLSSLELGDSALYFCASRRDNTGELFFGEGSRLTVL.

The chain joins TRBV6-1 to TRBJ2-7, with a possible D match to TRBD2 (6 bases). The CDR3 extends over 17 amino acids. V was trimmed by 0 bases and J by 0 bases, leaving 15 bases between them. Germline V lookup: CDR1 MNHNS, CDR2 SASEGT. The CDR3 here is CASSEARGTPLSYEQYF. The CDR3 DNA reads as TGTGCCAGCAGTGAAGCGAGAGGGACTCCTCTCTCCTACGAGCAGTACTTC.

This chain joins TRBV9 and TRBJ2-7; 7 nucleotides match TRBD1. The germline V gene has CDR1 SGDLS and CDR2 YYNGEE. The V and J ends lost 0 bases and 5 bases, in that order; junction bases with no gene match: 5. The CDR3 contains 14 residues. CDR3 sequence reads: CASSVVPTGHEQYF. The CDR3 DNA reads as TGTGCCAGCAGCGTAGTTCCGACAGGGCACGAGCAGTACTTC.

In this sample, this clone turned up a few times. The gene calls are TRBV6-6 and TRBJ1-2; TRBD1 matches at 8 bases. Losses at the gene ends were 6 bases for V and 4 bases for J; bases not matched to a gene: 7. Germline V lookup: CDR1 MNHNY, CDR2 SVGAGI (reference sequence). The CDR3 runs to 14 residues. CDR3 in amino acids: CASRPTGAGYGYTF. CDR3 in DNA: TGTGCCAGCAGACCGACAGGGGCTGGCTATGGCTACACCTTC.

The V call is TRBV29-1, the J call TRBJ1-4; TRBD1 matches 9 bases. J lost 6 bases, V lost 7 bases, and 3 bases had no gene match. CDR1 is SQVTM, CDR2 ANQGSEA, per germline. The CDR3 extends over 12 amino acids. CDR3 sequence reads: CSAQGADEKLFF. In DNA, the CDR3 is TGCAGCGCACAGGGGGCGGATGAAAAACTGTTTTTT.

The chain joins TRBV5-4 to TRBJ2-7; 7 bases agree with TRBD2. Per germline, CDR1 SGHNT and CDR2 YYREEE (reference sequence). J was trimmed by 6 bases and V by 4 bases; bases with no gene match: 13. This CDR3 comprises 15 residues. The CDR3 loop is CASSQVQGGAGEQYF. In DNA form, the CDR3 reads TGTGCCAGCAGCCAAGTCCAGGGAGGGGCGGGCGAGCAGTACTTC.